Listed here are 15 T cell receptor beta chains from one sample, sequenced in a study of blood T cells in healthy people across ages. PCR was performed a second time for about 7 to 12 cycles using a sample-barcoded 5' primer and a J-beta primer mix. MiXCR was run by TCRdb on the 5' RACE reads, yielding one entry per CDR3 protein. Of 760,000 or so distinct CDR3 sequences in the sample, around 25% are singletons; the top ten hold 8% to 10%. These same records also appear under a second study, on T cells of mothers and their children.

Sequences were obtained from blood. The receptors derive from a boy younger than 18 in good health.

This clonotype showed up just a few times. This chain joins TRBV20-1 and TRBJ2-7; TRBD2 aligns across 11 bases. This CDR3 has 13 amino acids. Germline V CDR1 and CDR2: DFQATT, SNEGSKA (reference sequence). The ends lost 5 bases at V and 5 bases at J; junction bases unmatched: 5. CDR3 coding DNA: TGCAGTGCTTTAGCGGGGGGGCCCGACGAGCAGTACTTC. Amino acid sequence: CSALAGGPDEQYF.

This clonotype occurred a few times. The CDR3 DNA sequence: TGCAGTGCTAGAGATCCGATGGCTAGTGAAAAACTGTTTTTT. Amino acids: CSARDPMASEKLFF. The genes are TRBV20-1 and TRBJ1-4; D gene unclear. V was cut by 0 bases and J by 7 bases, with 12 bases left in between. Germline V gene lookup returns CDR1 DFQATT and CDR2 SNEGSKA (reference sequence). The CDR3 sequence is 14 residues long.

V and J are TRBV12-3 or TRBV12-4 and TRBJ1-6, with no clear D. The CDR3 length is 13 residues. The ends were cut back, 4 bases at V and 6 bases at J, with 7 bases in the middle. CDR3 sequence reads: CASSSWGNSPLHF. The CDR3 DNA reads as TGTGCCAGCAGTTCGTGGGGTAATTCACCCCTCCACTTT.

This clonotype occurred a few times. The CDR3 protein is CASSQAQTLKGPETQYF. The CDR3 DNA sequence: TGTGCCAGCAGCCAAGCTCAGACTTTGAAAGGGCCCGAGACCCAGTACTTC. V usage is TRBV3-1 and J usage is TRBJ2-5, with D hard to call. The ends were cut back, 1 base at V and 5 bases at J, with 20 bases in the middle. CDR3 length: 17 residues. The V gene's germline CDR1 is LGHDT and CDR2 YNNKEL (reference sequence).

This chain links TRBV4-1 with TRBJ2-5, with D unclear. The assigned J gene may be wrong: the sequence end matches TRBJ2-7 better. The length of the CDR3 is 13 residues. The germline V gene has CDR1 MGHRA and CDR2 YSYEKL. In DNA, the CDR3 is TGCGCCAGCAGCCAAGTCGGGTTAGGCGAGCAGTACTTC. It translates to CASSQVGLGEQYF.

This clonotype was seen a handful of times. The V gene is TRBV7-2, the J gene TRBJ2-5, with 8 positions matching TRBD2. TRBJ2-7 matches the DNA end more closely, so the J call is doubtful. The V gene's germline CDR1 is SGHTA and CDR2 FQGNSA. This CDR3 contains 16 residues. CDR3: CASSIWGAGDTYEQYF. The DNA of the CDR3 is TGTGCCAGCAGCATCTGGGGAGCGGGAGATACCTACGAGCAGTACTTC.

There are a few counts of this clonotype. The V gene is TRBV29-1, the J gene TRBJ2-1; TRBD2 aligns across 7 bases. After removal of 6 bases from V and 3 bases from J, the junction contained 5 bases not matched to a gene. CDR3 length: 13 amino acids. Germline V lookup: CDR1 SQVTM, CDR2 ANQGSEA. CDR3 DNA sequence: TGCAGCGTGGGACTAATATTCTACAATGAGCAGTTCTTC. Translating gives CSVGLIFYNEQFF.

In DNA form, the CDR3 reads TGCAGCGTTGGGATGGGACTCTCCTACGAGCAGTACTTC. It encodes CSVGMGLSYEQYF. The chain couples TRBV29-1 to TRBJ2-7; possibly TRBD2 for D (6 bases). Germline CDR1 reads SQVTM; CDR2 reads ANQGSEA. V lost 4 bases to trimming and J lost 0 bases, with 10 bases between them. This CDR3 is 13 amino acids long.

V and J are TRBV29-1 and TRBJ2-5; 7 bases are shared with TRBD1. TRBJ2-7 explains the end of the DNA better; the J call may be wrong. Germline V gene lookup returns CDR1 SQVTM and CDR2 ANQGSEA. CDR3 size: 13 residues. The CDR3 here is CSARGFPSYEQYF. The CDR3 nucleotides are TGCAGCGCCAGGGGGTTTCCCTCCTACGAGCAGTACTTC.

This clonotype was counted only a few times. This chain links TRBV12-3 or TRBV12-4 with TRBJ2-1; maybe TRBD1 (5 bases). This CDR3 region has 14 residues. The V gene lost 7 bases and the J gene lost 4 bases, with 14 bases spanning the gap. Here the CDR3 DNA reads TGTGCCAGCAACGAGCAGGGAACTTACAATGAGCAGTTCTTC. It is translated as CASNEQGTYNEQFF.

There are a few counts of this clonotype. This chain joins TRBV10-3 and TRBJ1-1; perhaps TRBD1 as D (5 bases). The V gene's germline CDR1 is ENHRY and CDR2 SYGVKD. V was pared by 0 bases and J by 11 bases, with 10 bases between. CDR3 length: 12 residues. The CDR3 region is CAISESPGKAFF. DNA for the CDR3: TGTGCCATCAGTGAGTCCCCAGGGAAGGCTTTCTTT.

The rearrangement joins TRBV5-8 to TRBJ2-7; D is unresolved. Germline CDR1 reads SGHTS; CDR2 reads YDEGEE. Trimming removed 3 bases from V and 2 bases from J, with 15 bases in between. The CDR3 loop spans 15 amino acids. CDR3 bases: TGTGCCAGCAGCTCCCTGAGACCGCCACCCTACGAGCAGTACTTC. Translating gives CASSSLRPPPYEQYF.

The chain combines TRBV7-2 with TRBJ2-3; 10 bases match TRBD2. Germline V CDR1 and CDR2: SGHTA, FQGNSA. The CDR3 extends over 15 amino acids. Trimming removed 6 bases from V and 4 bases from J; junction bases left unmatched: 7. CDR3 sequence: CASSGAGGPSDTQYF. The CDR3, as DNA: TGTGCCAGCAGTGGAGCGGGGGGGCCCTCAGATACGCAGTATTTT.

This clonotype was picked up one time. The CDR3 end shows no conserved phenylalanine or tryptophan, and so a read error is likely. This rearrangement joins TRBV10-3 to TRBJ2-5; 7 bases fit TRBD2. The closer fit of TRBJ2-1 to the DNA end suggests the J call may be wrong. The CDR3 runs to 12 residues. The germline V gene encodes CDR1 ENHRY and CDR2 SYGVKD. The CDR3 DNA reads TGTGCCATCCGCGGGAGTTACAATGAGCAGTTCCTC. Translated: CAIRGSYNEQFL.

This chain links TRBV15 with TRBJ2-2; D is uncertain. CDR1 is LNHNV, CDR2 YYDKDF, per germline (reference sequence). V was trimmed by 0 bases and J by 2 bases, leaving 4 bases between them. The CDR3 length is 14 residues. CDR3 bases: TGTGCCACCAGCAGAGAGGAAAACACCGGGGAGCTGTTTTTT. Protein product: CATSREENTGELFF.